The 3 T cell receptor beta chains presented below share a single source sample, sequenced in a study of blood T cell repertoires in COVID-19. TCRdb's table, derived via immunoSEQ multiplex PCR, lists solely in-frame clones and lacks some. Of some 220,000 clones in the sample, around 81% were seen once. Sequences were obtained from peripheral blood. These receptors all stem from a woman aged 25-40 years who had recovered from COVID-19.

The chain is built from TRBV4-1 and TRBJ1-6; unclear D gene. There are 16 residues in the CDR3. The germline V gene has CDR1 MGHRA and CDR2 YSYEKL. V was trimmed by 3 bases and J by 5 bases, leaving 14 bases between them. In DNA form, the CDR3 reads TGCGCCAGCAGCCAGGTGCCGGGTGCCGATAATTCACCCCTCCACTTT. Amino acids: CASSQVPGADNSPLHF.

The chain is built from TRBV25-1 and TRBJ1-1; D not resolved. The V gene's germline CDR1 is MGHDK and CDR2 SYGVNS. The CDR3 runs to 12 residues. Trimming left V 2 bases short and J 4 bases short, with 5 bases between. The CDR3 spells CASSEVSTEAFF. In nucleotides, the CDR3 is TGTGCCAGCAGTGAAGTCAGCACTGAAGCTTTCTTT.

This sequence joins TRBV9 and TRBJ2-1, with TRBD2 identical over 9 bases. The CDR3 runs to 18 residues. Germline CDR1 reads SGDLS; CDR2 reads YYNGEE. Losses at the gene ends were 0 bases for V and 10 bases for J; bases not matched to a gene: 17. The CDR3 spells CASSVATGWGGRASEQFF. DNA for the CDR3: TGTGCCAGCAGCGTAGCTACGGGATGGGGCGGGAGGGCCTCCGAGCAGTTCTTC.